One and the same sample provided the 28 T cell receptor beta chains below, sequenced in a study of human T cells and chemical hapten exposure. Time point indicated: pre-sensitization, week 0. Described treatment: therapeutic diphenylcyclopropenone sensitization with weekly scalp DPC. In TCRdb, the RACE reads were re-called with MiXCR into one record per CDR3 protein. Of 300,000 to 450,000 distinct CDR3 sequences in the sample, about 5% were seen once. The sample consisted of whole blood, taken in connection with sensitization to the hapten diphenylcyclopropenone (DPC). Source of these receptors: a woman younger than 35 with alopecia areata. Some clones in this sample may be carry-over from other donors' samples.

This chain connects TRBV7-2 to TRBJ1-3, with D uncertain. Germline assignment: CDR1 SGHTA and CDR2 FQGNSA. The CDR3 has 18 amino acids. Trimming pared 5 bases from V and 0 bases from J, leaving 20 bases between. CDR3 region: CASSESPWAGVSGNTIYF. The DNA of the CDR3 is TGTGCCAGCAGCGAGAGCCCGTGGGCAGGCGTCTCTGGAAACACCATATATTTT.

In its sample, this clonotype was seen many times. The chain joins TRBV7-6 to TRBJ2-2, with TRBD2 as a possible D gene (6 bases). Trimming left V 3 bases short and J 2 bases short, with 13 bases between. This CDR3 comprises 16 residues. Germline CDR1 SGHVS, CDR2 FNYEAQ. The CDR3 sequence is CASSFGIAVNTGELFF. The CDR3, as DNA: TGTGCCAGCAGCTTCGGGATAGCGGTTAACACCGGGGAGCTGTTTTTT.

In its sample, this clonotype was seen a few times. The chain couples TRBV5-1 to TRBJ2-3, with 9 bases that match TRBD2. J was trimmed by 2 bases and V by 0 bases; bases with no gene match: 13. The CDR3 length is 19 residues. In germline, CDR1 is SGHRS, CDR2 YFSETQ. Here the CDR3 DNA reads TGCGCCAGCAGCTTGGGTAGCGGGGGAACGATAGGATACACAGATACGCAGTATTTT. It yields the protein CASSLGSGGTIGYTDTQYF.

Only a few counts were recorded for this clonotype. V is TRBV20-1 and J is TRBJ2-3, with 8 bases fitting TRBD2. CDR1 DFQATT and CDR2 SNEGSKA come from the germline V gene (reference sequence). The trim removed 1 base at V and 1 base at J, leaving 4 bases unmatched. The CDR3 has 15 residues. CDR3 in amino acids: CSARGDSGGTDTQYF. In DNA form, the CDR3 reads TGCAGTGCTAGAGGGGATAGCGGGGGCACAGATACGCAGTATTTT.

V and J are TRBV18 and TRBJ1-6, with 12 positions matching TRBD1. CDR3 length equals 16 residues. The trim removed 3 bases at V and 7 bases at J, leaving 4 bases unmatched. Germline V gene lookup returns CDR1 KGHSH and CDR2 LQKENI. The DNA of the CDR3 is TGTGCCAGCTCACCGAGGGACAGGGGGCGAAATTCACCCCTCCACTTT. It encodes CASSPRDRGRNSPLHF.

This clonotype was recorded at least ten times. The J gene is TRBJ1-1, the V gene TRBV12-3 or TRBV12-4; D call uncertain. CDR3 length: 14 residues. The V end was cut by 4 bases, the J end by 1 base, with 10 bases between. CDR3 region: CASSSGRGNTEAFF. CDR3 nucleotide sequence: TGTGCCAGCAGTTCCGGACGGGGGAACACTGAAGCTTTCTTT.

The chain joins TRBV7-2 to TRBJ1-4; TRBD1 might be the D (6 bases). V lost 4 bases, J lost 7 bases, and 16 bases lay in between. Germline V gene data show CDR1 as SGHTA and CDR2 as FQGNSA. CDR3 length: 15 amino acids. In nucleotides, the CDR3 is TGTGCCAGCAGCTGGGGGAGGGGGTCGGGTGAAAAACTGTTTTTT. This codes for CASSWGRGSGEKLFF.

The chain has TRBV7-2 and TRBJ2-3, with TRBD2 matching over 13 bases. Germline V CDR1 and CDR2: SGHTA, FQGNSA. V shed 9 bases and J 3 bases; nucleotides not matched to a gene: 9. This CDR3 comprises 16 residues. CDR3: CASREGTSGVTDTQYF. The CDR3 DNA reads as TGTGCCAGTAGAGAGGGGACTAGCGGGGTAACAGATACGCAGTATTTT.

This clonotype occurred many times. The chain employs TRBV15 and TRBJ1-5, with D unclear. Deletions cut 0 bases from V and 6 bases from J, with 12 bases between. The CDR3 is 15 amino acids. From germline, CDR1 is LNHNV and CDR2 YYDKDF (reference sequence). The CDR3 nucleotides are TGTGCCACCAGCAGAGATCTGGAGAGAGTTCAGCCCCAGCATTTT. It yields the protein CATSRDLERVQPQHF.

This clonotype was counted many times. This chain connects TRBV29-1 to TRBJ1-6; D not certain. The CDR3 is made up of 13 amino acids. The germline V gene encodes CDR1 SQVTM and CDR2 ANQGSEA. Trimming pared 3 bases from V and 9 bases from J, leaving 12 bases between. The CDR3 spells CSVEFGNGSPLHF. Written as DNA, the CDR3 is TGCAGCGTTGAGTTCGGAAATGGTTCACCCCTCCACTTT.

The rearrangement links TRBV7-2 to TRBJ1-5; 9 bases are shared with TRBD1. The junction had 15 bases not matched to a gene; V was cut back by 5 bases and J by 7 bases. Germline-derived CDR1 and CDR2 are SGHTA and FQGNSA. The CDR3 totals 17 residues. Here the CDR3 reads CASSTTGGGPARQPQHF. CDR3 coding DNA: TGTGCCAGCAGCACTACAGGGGGCGGGCCAGCCAGACAGCCCCAGCATTTT.

The V call is TRBV28, the J call TRBJ1-1; 9 bases line up with TRBD1. With 5 bases clipped from V and 1 base from J, the junction kept 5 bases outside the gene matches. The CDR3 is 15 residues long. Per germline, CDR1 MDHEN and CDR2 SYDVKM. The chain's CDR3 is CASSITGGQNTEAFF. The CDR3 bases are TGTGCCAGCAGTATAACAGGGGGCCAGAACACTGAAGCTTTCTTT.

The rearrangement uses TRBV5-4 and TRBJ1-2, with D possibly matching TRBD1 (6 bases). The V gene lost 2 bases and the J gene lost 8 bases, with 13 bases spanning the gap. Germline lookup yields CDR1 SGHNT and CDR2 YYREEE (reference sequence). This CDR3 is built from 13 residues. The CDR3 loop is CASSFPQGNGYTF. For the CDR3, the DNA is TGTGCCAGCAGCTTTCCACAGGGAAACGGCTACACCTTC.

This clonotype was recorded at least ten times. The chain recombines TRBV12-3 or TRBV12-4 with TRBJ2-7; possibly TRBD1 or TRBD2 for D (7 bases each). The CDR3 is 17 amino acids. V was clipped by 5 bases and J by 2 bases, with 22 bases between them. The CDR3 loop is CASSPQGGQGMTYEQYF. The CDR3 DNA reads as TGTGCCAGCAGTCCCCAGGGGGGGCAGGGGATGACCTACGAGCAGTACTTC.

The table lists this clonotype with many counts. The chain employs TRBV7-2 and TRBJ1-2; possible D gene TRBD1, 6 bases. Germline-derived CDR1 and CDR2 are SGHTA and FQGNSA. V was trimmed by 1 base and J by 8 bases, leaving 14 bases between them. The CDR3 totals 14 residues. The CDR3 protein is CASSLDSQGLGYTF. The CDR3 nucleotides read TGTGCCAGCAGCTTAGATTCACAGGGTCTAGGCTACACCTTC.

This clonotype turned up a few times. The chain employs TRBV10-3 and TRBJ1-1; 7 nucleotides match TRBD1. CDR3 length: 16 residues. The V gene end was trimmed by 4 bases and the J gene end by 0 bases; junction bases not matched to a gene: 8. CDR1 and CDR2 (germline): ENHRY, SYGVKD. DNA of the CDR3: TGTGCCATCAGTGCGACGACAGGGAGCTTGAACACTGAAGCTTTCTTT. Its protein product is CAISATTGSLNTEAFF.

The genes are TRBV12-3 or TRBV12-4 and TRBJ2-4, with D uncertain. The CDR3 is made up of 11 amino acids. Trimming removed 6 bases at V and 6 bases at J, with 6 bases between. CDR3 amino acids: CASSILNIQYF. DNA of the CDR3: TGTGCCAGCAGCATTTTAAACATTCAGTACTTC.

The chain joins TRBV6-1 to TRBJ2-2, with D unresolved. With 7 bases removed from V and 1 base from J, the gap between germline ends came to 13 bases. The CDR3 length is 15 residues. The germline gives CDR1 MNHNS, CDR2 SASEGT. The CDR3 region is CASTGQPGNTGELFF. DNA of the CDR3: TGTGCCAGCACCGGGCAGCCGGGGAACACCGGGGAGCTGTTTTTT.

This clonotype was observed at least ten times. The chain is built from TRBV12-3 or TRBV12-4 and TRBJ2-1, with TRBD1 identical over 10 bases. V shed 6 bases and J 5 bases; nucleotides not matched to a gene: 10. The CDR3 has 16 residues. The CDR3 DNA follows: TGTGCCAGCAGAACCCCCGGGACAGGGGCTCACAATGAGCAGTTCTTC. Amino acids: CASRTPGTGAHNEQFF.

This clonotype was seen repeatedly, ten times or more. The V gene is TRBV6-2 or TRBV6-3, the J gene TRBJ1-1; no definite D call. Germline CDR1 and CDR2: MNHEY and SVGEGT. V lost 3 bases and J lost 6, with 8 bases in between. This CDR3 spans 12 amino acids. The CDR3 reads CASSYLISEAFF. The CDR3 nucleotides read TGTGCCAGCAGTTATCTAATATCTGAAGCTTTCTTT.

This clonotype was counted at least ten times. The gene calls are TRBV20-1 and TRBJ2-5; weak D call: TRBD2 (5 bases). Trimming cost V 2 bases and J 4 bases, with 11 bases left between them. CDR1 and CDR2 (germline): DFQATT, SNEGSKA (reference sequence). The CDR3 sequence is 13 residues long. Here the CDR3 reads CSARSGIGETQYF. The CDR3 DNA is TGCAGTGCTAGATCGGGGATAGGAGAGACCCAGTACTTC.

This clonotype occurred many times. The chain recombines TRBV12-3 or TRBV12-4 with TRBJ1-5; 8 nucleotides align to TRBD1. The CDR3 length is 14 residues. J gave up 5 bases and V 7 bases, and 7 bases lay outside the gene matches. The CDR3 DNA is TGTGCCAGCACCCAGGGGGCAGGTGATCAGCCCCAGCATTTT. It translates to CASTQGAGDQPQHF.

About this clonotype itself: At one boundary the junction diverges from the germline segment, which might be a read error. CDR3 protein: CSTSHSSGGLNYGYTF. CDR3 coding DNA: TGTTCCACCAGTCACAGCTCGGGGGGCCTCAACTATGGCTACACCTTC. The chain uses TRBV24-1 and TRBJ1-2, with D possibly matching TRBD1 (6 bases). Looked up from germline, CDR1 is KGHDR and CDR2 is SFDVKD. This CDR3 spans 16 amino acids.

This clonotype was observed at least ten times. The genes are TRBV5-4 and TRBJ1-5; 8 bases are shared with TRBD1. Looked up from germline, CDR1 is SGHNT and CDR2 is YYREEE (reference sequence). V lost 3 bases and J lost 2; bases outside the gene matches: 4. The CDR3 length is 15 residues. CDR3 sequence (DNA): TGTGCCAGCAGCTCCGGACAGGGCCGCAATCAGCCCCAGCATTTT. As protein: CASSSGQGRNQPQHF.

On this clonotype: A junction end diverges from the germline sequence, so it may reflect a read error. This chain uses TRBV27 with TRBJ1-2; 7 nucleotides align to TRBD1. CDR3 size: 13 residues. Germline CDR1 and CDR2: MNHEY and SMNVEV (reference sequence). CDR3 sequence: CASSLRTGRNRFF. DNA for the CDR3: TGTGCCAGCAGTTTACGGACAGGCCGAAATCGCTTCTTC.

The rearrangement uses TRBV3-1 and TRBJ1-2; 10 nucleotides align to TRBD1. Per germline, CDR1 LGHDT and CDR2 YNNKEL (reference sequence). V lost 7 bases, J lost 6 bases, and 11 bases stayed unmatched. This CDR3 region has 15 residues. The CDR3 region is CASTLLGGQGNGYTF. DNA of the CDR3: TGTGCCAGCACCCTTCTAGGGGGACAGGGGAATGGCTACACCTTC.

This clonotype appeared a few times. The chain carries TRBV7-2 and TRBJ2-2, with D possibly TRBD2 on 6 matching bases. The V gene lost 4 bases and the J gene lost 4 bases, with 16 bases spanning the gap. Germline CDR1 is SGHTA and CDR2 is FQGNSA. This CDR3 comprises 16 residues. This CDR3 is CASSSETGEVTGELFF. CDR3 nucleotide sequence: TGTGCCAGCAGCTCCGAGACGGGGGAGGTCACCGGGGAGCTGTTTTTT.

This clonotype was picked up many times. The rearrangement links TRBV20-1 to TRBJ1-2; 8 bases match TRBD1. The ends lost 6 bases at V and 6 bases at J; junction bases unmatched: 6. Per germline, CDR1 DFQATT and CDR2 SNEGSKA (reference sequence). The CDR3 runs to 12 residues. The CDR3, as DNA: TGCAGTGCCTGGACAGGGCTGGATGGCTACACCTTC. It codes for CSAWTGLDGYTF.